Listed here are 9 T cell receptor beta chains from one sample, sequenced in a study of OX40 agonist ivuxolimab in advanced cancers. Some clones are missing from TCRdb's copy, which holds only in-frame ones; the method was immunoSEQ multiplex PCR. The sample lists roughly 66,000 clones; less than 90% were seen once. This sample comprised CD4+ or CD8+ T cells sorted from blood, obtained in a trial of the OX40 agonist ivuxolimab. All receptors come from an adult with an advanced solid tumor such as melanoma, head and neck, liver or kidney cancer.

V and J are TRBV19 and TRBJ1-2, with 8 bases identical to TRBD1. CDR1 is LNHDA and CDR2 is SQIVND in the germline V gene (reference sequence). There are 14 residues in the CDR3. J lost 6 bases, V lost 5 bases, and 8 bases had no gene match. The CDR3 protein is CASSPTGENHGYTF. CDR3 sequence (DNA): TGTGCCAGTAGTCCGACAGGGGAAAATCATGGCTACACCTTC.

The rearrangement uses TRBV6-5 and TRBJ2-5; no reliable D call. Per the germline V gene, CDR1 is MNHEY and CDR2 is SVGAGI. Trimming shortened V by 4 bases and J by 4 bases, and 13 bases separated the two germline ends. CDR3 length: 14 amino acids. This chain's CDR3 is CASSSPGRAETQYF. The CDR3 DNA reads TGTGCCAGCAGTTCCCCGGGTCGGGCAGAGACCCAGTACTTC.

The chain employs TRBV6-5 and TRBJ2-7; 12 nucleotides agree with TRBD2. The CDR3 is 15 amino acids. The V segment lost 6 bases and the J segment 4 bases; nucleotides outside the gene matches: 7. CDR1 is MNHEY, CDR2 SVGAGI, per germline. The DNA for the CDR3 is TGTGCCAGCAGCGAGACTAGCGGGAGTTTGTACGAGCAGTACTTC. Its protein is CASSETSGSLYEQYF.

CDR3 nucleotide sequence: TGTGCCAGTTGGACTAGCGGCACAGATACGCAGTATTTT. Protein product: CASWTSGTDTQYF. V usage is TRBV28 and J usage is TRBJ2-3; 9 nucleotides line up with TRBD2. The V and J ends lost 9 bases and 1 base, in that order; junction bases with no gene match: 2. This CDR3 has 13 amino acids. Germline CDR1 reads MDHEN; CDR2 reads SYDVKM.

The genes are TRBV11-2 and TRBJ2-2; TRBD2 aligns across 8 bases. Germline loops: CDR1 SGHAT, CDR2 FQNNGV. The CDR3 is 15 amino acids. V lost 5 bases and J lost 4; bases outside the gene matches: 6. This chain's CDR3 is CASSPRTSSTGELFF. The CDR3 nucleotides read TGTGCCAGCAGCCCGCGGACTAGCAGCACCGGGGAGCTGTTTTTT.

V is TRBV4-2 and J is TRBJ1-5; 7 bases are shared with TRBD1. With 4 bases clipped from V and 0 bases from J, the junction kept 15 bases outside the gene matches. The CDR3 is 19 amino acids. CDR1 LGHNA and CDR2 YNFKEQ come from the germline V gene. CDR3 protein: CASSPGGQQVSNSNQPQHF. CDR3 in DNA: TGTGCCAGCAGCCCTGGGGGACAGCAAGTATCAAATAGCAATCAGCCCCAGCATTTT.

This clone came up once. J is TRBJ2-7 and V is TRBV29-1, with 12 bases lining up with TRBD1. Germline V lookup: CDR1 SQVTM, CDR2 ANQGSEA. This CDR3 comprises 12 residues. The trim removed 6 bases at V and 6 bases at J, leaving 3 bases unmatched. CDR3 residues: CSVGQGAGEQYF. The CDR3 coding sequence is TGCAGCGTGGGACAGGGGGCCGGCGAGCAGTACTTC.

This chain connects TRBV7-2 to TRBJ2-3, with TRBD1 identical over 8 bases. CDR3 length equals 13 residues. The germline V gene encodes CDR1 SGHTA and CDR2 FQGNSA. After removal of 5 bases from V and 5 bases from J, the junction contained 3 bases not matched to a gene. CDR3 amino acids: CASSRQGLDTQYF. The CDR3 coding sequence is TGTGCCAGCAGCAGACAGGGGTTAGATACGCAGTATTTT.

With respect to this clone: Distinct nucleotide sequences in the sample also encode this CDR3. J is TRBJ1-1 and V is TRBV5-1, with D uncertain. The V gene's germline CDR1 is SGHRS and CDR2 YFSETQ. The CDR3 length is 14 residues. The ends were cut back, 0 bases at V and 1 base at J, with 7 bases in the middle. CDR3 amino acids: CASSLGPTNTEAFF. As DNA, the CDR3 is TGCGCCAGCAGCTTGGGCCCTACGAACACTGAAGCTTTCTTT.